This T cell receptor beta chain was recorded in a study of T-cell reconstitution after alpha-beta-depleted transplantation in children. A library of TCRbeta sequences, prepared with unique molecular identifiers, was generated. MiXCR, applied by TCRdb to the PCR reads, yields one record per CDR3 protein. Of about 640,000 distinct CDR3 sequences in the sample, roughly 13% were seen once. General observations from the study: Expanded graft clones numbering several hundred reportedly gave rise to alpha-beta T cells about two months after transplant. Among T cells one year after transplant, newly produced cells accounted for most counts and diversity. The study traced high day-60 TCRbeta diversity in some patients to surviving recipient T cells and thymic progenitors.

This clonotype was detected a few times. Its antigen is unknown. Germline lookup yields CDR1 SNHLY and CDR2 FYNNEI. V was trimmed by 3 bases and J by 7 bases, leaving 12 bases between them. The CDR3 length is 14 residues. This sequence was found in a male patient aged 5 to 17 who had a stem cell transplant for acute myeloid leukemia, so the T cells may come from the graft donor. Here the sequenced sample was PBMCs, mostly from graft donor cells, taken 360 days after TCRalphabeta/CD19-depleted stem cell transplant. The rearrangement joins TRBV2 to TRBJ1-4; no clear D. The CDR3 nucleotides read TGTGCCAGCAGTGATCCTGGGTTGAGTGAAAAACTGTTTTTT. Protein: CASSDPGLSEKLFF.